This T cell receptor (beta chain) originates from a study of a mutant IDH1 vaccine in newly diagnosed glioma. The study's findings and limits: Overall, more than 85% of patients had vaccine-induced immune responses.

The sample's time point: week 5, during vaccination. The vaccine gave 300 ug of a 20-mer mutant IDH1 peptide subcutaneously per dose. This table comes from immunoSEQ multiplex PCR, and its TCRdb copy is limited to in-frame clones, with some not included. Of about 51,000 clones in the sample, about three quarters were seen once. For this clone: Its matching antigen is unknown.

The V gene's germline CDR1 is MGHRA and CDR2 YSYEKL. CDR3 length equals 15 residues. The V gene lost 0 bases and the J gene lost 2 bases, with 9 bases spanning the gap. This TCR came from a woman aged 35 to 49 with glioma. The sequenced sample was PBMCs, obtained from a glioma patient whose treatment included an IDH1 peptide vaccine. The chain recombines TRBV4-1 with TRBJ2-3; unclear D gene. CDR3 sequence reads: CASSQDFRNTDTQYF. In DNA form, the CDR3 reads TGCGCCAGCAGCCAAGACTTCAGAAACACAGATACGCAGTATTTT.